A single sample is the source of the 4 T cell receptor beta chains below, sequenced in a study of blood T cell repertoires in COVID-19. The repertoire was sequenced with immunoSEQ multiplex PCR; TCRdb's copy has only in-frame clones and lacks some. The data hold roughly 360,000 clones, with around nine tenths observed a single time. Input material: PBMCs or T cells enriched from blood (not recorded which). These receptors originate from a woman in her 30s with acute COVID-19.

The J gene is TRBJ1-1, the V gene TRBV19, with D possibly TRBD1 on 6 matching bases. V was shortened by 2 bases and J by 1 base, with 11 bases between the two germline ends. In germline, CDR1 is LNHDA, CDR2 SQIVND (reference sequence). CDR3 length equals 15 residues. The CDR3 spells CASSISGRGNTEAFF. In DNA form, the CDR3 reads TGTGCCAGTAGTATATCCGGCAGGGGGAACACTGAAGCTTTCTTT.

The gene calls are TRBV9 and TRBJ2-7, with D perhaps matching TRBD2 (5 bases). Trimming took 4 bases from V and 4 from J, leaving 18 bases between them. The CDR3 covers 15 residues. Germline CDR1 is SGDLS and CDR2 is YYNGEE. CDR3 protein: CASSPRPGNIYEQYF. CDR3 bases: TGTGCCAGCAGCCCCCGACCCGGGAACATATACGAGCAGTACTTC.

The chain recombines TRBV7-9 with TRBJ2-3; 14 nucleotides align to TRBD2. Looked up from germline, CDR1 is SEHNR and CDR2 is FQNEAQ (reference sequence). The junction had 11 bases not matched to a gene; V was cut back by 5 bases and J by 1 base. CDR3 length equals 19 residues. CDR3 sequence: CASSGWTSGGSTRTDTQYF. The CDR3 bases are TGTGCCAGCAGCGGGTGGACTAGCGGGGGGTCCACCCGCACAGATACGCAGTATTTT.

The sample holds one count of this clone. This chain connects TRBV4-1 to TRBJ1-6; 10 bases are shared with TRBD1. With 3 bases clipped from V and 7 bases from J, the junction kept 15 bases outside the gene matches. Germline V gene data show CDR1 as MGHRA and CDR2 as YSYEKL. The CDR3 length is 19 residues. CDR3 bases: TGCGCCAGCAGCCAGACACGGGACAGGGGAAGAGGTGGGAATTCACCCCTCCACTTT. Its protein is CASSQTRDRGRGGNSPLHF.